Shown below are 19 T cell receptor beta chains from a single sample sequenced in a study of regulatory T cells in long-lasting Graves disease. Sample time point: newly diagnosed GD, antithyroid drugs for less than 3 months. The TCR library used RNA extracted from PBMCs. Library construction for TCR beta used iRepertoire HTBI primers and Arm-PCR of CDR3 regions. TCRdb ran MiXCR on the multiplex PCR reads and lists one entry per CDR3 protein. The sample includes hundreds of thousands of distinct CDR3 sequences, roughly 15% of them seen just once. These data were also filed under a second study, of T cells in Graves' hyperthyroidism and ophthalmopathy.

The source material was peripheral blood mononuclear cells (PBMCs), sampled at new diagnosis, from a patient treated with antithyroid drugs. Receptors were obtained from a young woman with Graves disease.

This chain connects TRBV2 to TRBJ1-3; 7 bases agree with TRBD1. V shed 6 bases and J 0 bases; nucleotides not matched to a gene: 8. The CDR3 extends over 16 amino acids. Germline V gene lookup returns CDR1 SNHLY and CDR2 FYNNEI. CDR3 nucleotide sequence: TGTGCCAGCAGGCCCGGGACAGATCACTCTGGAAACACCATATATTTT. It codes for CASRPGTDHSGNTIYF.

In this sample, this clonotype turned up many times. The chain has TRBV18 and TRBJ1-3, with 7 bases matching TRBD1. Germline CDR1 is KGHSH and CDR2 is LQKENI. The junction had 7 bases not matched to a gene; V was cut back by 3 bases and J by 2 bases. The length of the CDR3 is 16 residues. As DNA, the CDR3 is TGTGCCAGCTCACCCTTGGACAGGTCCGCTGGAAACACCATATATTTT. It encodes CASSPLDRSAGNTIYF.

This clonotype came up many times. The CDR3 reads CAWSIGHRTDTQYF. CDR3 nucleotides: TGTGCCTGGAGTATAGGACACCGGACAGATACGCAGTATTTT. V gene TRBV30 combines with J gene TRBJ2-3, with D possibly matching TRBD1 (5 bases). V lost 2 bases to trimming and J lost 3 bases, with 12 bases between them. CDR3 size: 14 residues. CDR1 and CDR2 from the germline V gene are GTSNPN and SVGIG (reference sequence).

At least ten counts were recorded for this clonotype. V and J are TRBV20-1 and TRBJ1-5; no reliable D call. CDR1 DFQATT and CDR2 SNEGSKA come from the germline V gene (reference sequence). This CDR3 contains 15 residues. V was pared by 5 bases and J by 2 bases, with 16 bases between. The CDR3 spells CSARQVVGGNQPQHF. As DNA, the CDR3 is TGCAGTGCTCGCCAGGTTGTCGGGGGCAATCAGCCCCAGCATTTT.

This chain connects TRBV13 to TRBJ2-7; 9 bases are a match to TRBD1. The CDR3 covers 16 residues. The trim removed 4 bases at V and 7 bases at J, leaving 14 bases unmatched. Germline-derived CDR1 and CDR2 are PRHDT and FYEKMQ (reference sequence). Written as DNA, the CDR3 is TGTGCCAGCAGCTCCTCTGGGACAGGGAGACGGGAAGAGCAGTACTTC. Translation gives CASSSSGTGRREEQYF. The full variable domain, completed using reference TRBV13 and TRBJ2-7, is AAGVIQSPRHLIKEKRETATLKCYPIPRHDTVYWYQQGPGQDPQFLISFYEKMQSDKGSIPDRFSAQQFSDYHSELNMSSLELGDSALYFCASSSSGTGRREEQYFGPGTRLTVT.

This clonotype has only a few counts. The gene calls are TRBV24-1 and TRBJ2-1; D perhaps matches TRBD1 (6 bases). Germline V CDR1 and CDR2: KGHDR, SFDVKD. V was pared by 6 bases and J by 6 bases, with 17 bases between. This CDR3 spans 15 amino acids. CDR3 region: CATSFSQQGFNEQFF. The DNA of the CDR3 is TGTGCCACCAGTTTCTCTCAACAGGGATTCAATGAGCAGTTCTTC.

This clonotype was found a few times. V usage is TRBV4-2 and J usage is TRBJ2-5, with no clear D. Trimming removed 0 bases from V and 4 bases from J, with 18 bases in between. Germline CDR1 reads LGHNA; CDR2 reads YNFKEQ. This CDR3 spans 17 amino acids. This CDR3 reads CASSQDSSIGLGETQYF. CDR3 coding DNA: TGTGCCAGCAGCCAAGATTCTTCCATAGGGTTGGGAGAGACCCAGTACTTC.

V and J are TRBV24-1 and TRBJ2-3; a possible D gene is TRBD1 (6 bases). The ends were cut back, 4 bases at V and 3 bases at J, with 16 bases in the middle. From germline, CDR1 is KGHDR and CDR2 SFDVKD. The CDR3 runs 16 residues. The DNA of the CDR3 is TGTGCCACCAGTGACCCGACAGGCCCAGGGACAGATACGCAGTATTTT. Its translation: CATSDPTGPGTDTQYF.

The chain is built from TRBV20-1 and TRBJ2-7, with TRBD2 matching 14 bases. Per germline, CDR1 DFQATT and CDR2 SNEGSKA (reference sequence). The J segment lost 2 bases and the V segment lost 3 bases, leaving 12 bases of the junction unmatched. This CDR3 spans 18 amino acids. CDR3 nucleotide sequence: TGCAGTGCTAGTGGCGCCGGGACTAGCGGGAGAGGCGCCTACGAGCAGTACTTC. The encoded protein is CSASGAGTSGRGAYEQYF.

In this sample, this clonotype turned up many times. This chain links TRBV6-1 with TRBJ1-4; 9 nucleotides match TRBD1. From germline, CDR1 is MNHNS and CDR2 SASEGT. J was trimmed by 7 bases and V by 1 base; bases with no gene match: 4. There are 15 residues in the CDR3. CDR3 bases: TGTGCCAGCAGTGAAGTAGGGACAGGGACTGAAAAACTGTTTTTT. Translating gives CASSEVGTGTEKLFF.

At least ten counts were recorded for this clonotype. This chain connects TRBV2 to TRBJ1-2; 7 nucleotides line up with TRBD1. The CDR3 contains 13 residues. Per the germline V gene, CDR1 is SNHLY and CDR2 is FYNNEI. Germline trimming cut 10 bases from V and 3 bases from J; bases unmatched to any gene: 8. Here the CDR3 DNA reads TGTGCCAACCCGGGACAGTTACACTATGGCTACACCTTC. It encodes CANPGQLHYGYTF.

This clonotype was observed a few times. This chain links TRBV6-2 or TRBV6-3 with TRBJ1-2; the D gene is possibly TRBD1 (6 bases). Germline assignment: CDR1 MNHEY and CDR2 SVGEGT. The CDR3 is 14 residues long. V lost 4 bases to trimming and J lost 8 bases, with 17 bases between them. The CDR3 sequence: CASSSPRQGRGYTF. CDR3 DNA sequence: TGTGCCAGCAGTTCCCCCCGGCAGGGGCGCGGCTACACCTTC.

This clonotype was seen a few times. The gene calls are TRBV12-3 or TRBV12-4 and TRBJ2-4; D might be TRBD2 (5 bases). The CDR3 has 11 amino acids. Trimming cost V 3 bases and J 15 bases, with 12 bases left between them. CDR3 nucleotides: TGTGCCAGCAGTTTCCGAGGGCAGAGGTACTTC. This translates into CASSFRGQRYF.

This clonotype was counted ten times or more. J is TRBJ2-1 and V is TRBV15; TRBD2 matches at 7 bases. Germline CDR1 and CDR2: LNHNV and YYDKDF (reference sequence). The CDR3 is 13 residues long. Trimming at V came to 8 bases and at J to 6 bases, leaving 7 bases not matched to a gene. The CDR3 protein is CATQGGFSNEQFF. CDR3 DNA sequence: TGTGCCACCCAGGGAGGGTTTAGCAATGAGCAGTTCTTC.

This clonotype was recorded many times. This rearrangement joins TRBV11-3 to TRBJ2-1, with 9 bases aligning to TRBD1. CDR3 length equals 15 residues. Per the germline V gene, CDR1 is SGHNT and CDR2 is YENEEA. J lost 3 bases, V lost 5 bases, and 5 bases had no gene match. CDR3 sequence (DNA): TGTGCCAGCAGCATTGGACAGGGGATCTACAATGAGCAGTTCTTC. Translation gives CASSIGQGIYNEQFF.

This clonotype appeared many times. V and J are TRBV2 and TRBJ1-1; D is ambiguous. Trimming took off 7 bases at V and 4 bases at J, with 16 bases between the two ends. Germline-derived CDR1 and CDR2 are SNHLY and FYNNEI. This CDR3 is built from 14 residues. CDR3 region: CASTNQGLPTEAFF. CDR3 sequence (DNA): TGTGCCAGCACCAACCAAGGGCTCCCCACTGAAGCTTTCTTT.

The chain joins TRBV12-3 or TRBV12-4 to TRBJ1-1; possible D gene TRBD1, 6 bases. V dropped 6 bases and J dropped 8 bases, with 13 bases sitting between them. The CDR3 spans 12 residues. The CDR3 sequence: CASSIQGWEAFF. The CDR3 DNA follows: TGTGCCAGCAGCATACAGGGATGGGAAGCTTTCTTT.

Of note for this clonotype: A read error is likely here: a far larger clone is one base away. V usage is TRBV6-4 and J usage is TRBJ2-7; 9 nucleotides align to TRBD1. CDR1 is MRHNA, CDR2 SNTAGT, per germline. The ends lost 10 bases at V and 4 bases at J; junction bases unmatched: 14. The CDR3 spans 15 residues. In nucleotides, the CDR3 is TGTGCCAACAAGATGACCGGGACAGGGCCGTACGAGCAGTACTTC. Translating gives CANKMTGTGPYEQYF.

The sample holds many counts of this clonotype. This sequence joins TRBV6-1 and TRBJ1-1; D is unclear. Trimming removed 10 bases at V and 0 bases at J, with 15 bases between. The CDR3 spans 14 residues. Germline values: CDR1 MNHNS, CDR2 SASEGT. The CDR3 DNA follows: TGTGCCACCAACTCCCCGGGTCTGAACACTGAAGCTTTCTTT. This sequence encodes CATNSPGLNTEAFF.